One sample yielded the 21 T cell receptor beta chains listed below, sequenced in a study of blood T cell repertoires in COVID-19. Some clones are missing from TCRdb's copy, which holds only in-frame ones; the method was immunoSEQ multiplex PCR. This table has almost 400,000 clones, around 89% appearing once. The sequenced sample consisted of PBMCs or T cells enriched from blood (not recorded which). These receptors were taken from a woman aged 30 to 39 with acute COVID-19.

Note on this clone: The same CDR3 also results from other DNA sequences found in this sample. The genes are TRBV24-1 and TRBJ1-2; no reliable D call. Germline CDR1 KGHDR, CDR2 SFDVKD. V lost 3 bases, J lost 5 bases, and 6 bases lay in between. The CDR3 is made up of 12 amino acids. CDR3 sequence reads: CATSDRGYGYTF. CDR3 DNA: TGTGCCACCAGTGATAGAGGGTATGGCTACACCTTC.

V gene TRBV12-5 combines with J gene TRBJ1-6, with TRBD1 as a possible D gene (5 bases). Trimming pared 0 bases from V and 0 bases from J, leaving 18 bases between. The CDR3 totals 20 residues. CDR1 and CDR2 (germline): LGHNT, FRNRAP. CDR3 protein: CASGLVRSGNRSSYNSPLHF. Here the CDR3 DNA reads TGTGCTAGTGGTTTGGTACGGTCAGGGAATAGGAGCTCCTATAATTCACCCCTCCACTTT. Using reference TRBV12-5 and TRBJ1-6 for the parts outside the CDR3, the full variable domain is DARVTQTPRHKVTEMGQEVTMRCQPILGHNTVFWYRQTMMQGLELLAYFRNRAPLDDSGMPKDRFSAEMPDATLATLKIQPSEPRDSAVYFCASGLVRSGNRSSYNSPLHFGNGTRLTVT.

About this clone: At one end, the junction sequence differs from germline, possibly due to a read error. This chain links TRBV6-5 with TRBJ1-2; D remains unclear. This CDR3 spans 13 amino acids. Germline V lookup: CDR1 MNHEY, CDR2 SVGAGI. CDR3 nucleotides: TGTGCCAGCAGCTACTGGAGGAGAGGTGGCTACACCTTC. Encoded protein: CASSYWRRGGYTF.

This clone was found once. J is TRBJ1-3 and V is TRBV19; 7 nucleotides line up with TRBD1. The length of the CDR3 is 17 residues. J gave up 0 bases and V 3 bases, and 8 bases lay outside the gene matches. Germline V gene data show CDR1 as LNHDA and CDR2 as SQIVND (reference sequence). Here the CDR3 DNA reads TGTGCCAGTAGTATCTCGCGGACAGGTCACTCTGGAAACACCATATATTTT. This gives the protein CASSISRTGHSGNTIYF.

The chain joins TRBV5-5 to TRBJ1-1; no definite D call. The CDR3 has 13 residues. V was trimmed by 0 bases and J by 4 bases, leaving 7 bases between them. The germline gives CDR1 SGHKS, CDR2 YYEKEE (reference sequence). Here the CDR3 DNA reads TGTGCCAGCAGCTTGGGACTTGGCACTGAAGCTTTCTTT. As protein: CASSLGLGTEAFF.

This clone has more than one count but fewer than ten. The chain is built from TRBV5-1 and TRBJ2-5; D remains unclear. V gave up 2 bases and J gave up 3 bases, with 8 bases separating them. Germline V gene sequence: CDR1 SGHRS, CDR2 YFSETQ. This CDR3 is 13 amino acids long. The CDR3 coding sequence is TGCGCCAGCAGCTTTCGACACAAAGAGACCCAGTACTTC. This translates into CASSFRHKETQYF.

V gene TRBV18 combines with J gene TRBJ2-6; 7 nucleotides agree with TRBD1. CDR1 is KGHSH and CDR2 is LQKENI in the germline V gene. This CDR3 spans 15 amino acids. After removal of 4 bases from V and 4 bases from J, the junction contained 4 bases not matched to a gene. The CDR3 region is CASSQGQAGANVLTF. In DNA form, the CDR3 reads TGTGCCAGCTCACAAGGACAGGCAGGGGCCAACGTCCTGACTTTC.

The V and J genes are TRBV19 and TRBJ2-2, with D possibly matching TRBD1 (5 bases). With 2 bases removed from V and 2 bases from J, the gap between germline ends came to 12 bases. The CDR3 is made up of 16 amino acids. Germline assignment: CDR1 LNHDA and CDR2 SQIVND (reference sequence). CDR3 in amino acids: CASSISGLTNTGELFF. For the CDR3, the DNA is TGTGCCAGTAGTATATCAGGGCTTACCAACACCGGGGAGCTGTTTTTT.

This clone was observed a few times. The chain combines TRBV2 with TRBJ1-5; tentatively, D is TRBD1 (6 bases). Per the germline V gene, CDR1 is SNHLY and CDR2 is FYNNEI. CDR3 size: 13 residues. Trimming removed 11 bases at V and 6 bases at J, with 17 bases between. CDR3 sequence (DNA): TGTGCCTACCGCGGGGGCCAAGGTCAGCCCCAGCATTTT. Translation gives CAYRGGQGQPQHF.

The chain couples TRBV12-3 or TRBV12-4 to TRBJ2-1; the match to TRBD2 covers 8 bases. Germline trimming cut 4 bases from V and 8 bases from J; bases unmatched to any gene: 4. There are 13 residues in the CDR3. The CDR3 sequence is CASSSSGGHEQFF. DNA for the CDR3: TGTGCCAGCAGTTCCAGCGGGGGCCATGAGCAGTTCTTC.

This rearrangement joins TRBV27 to TRBJ2-5; the D gene is possibly TRBD2 (5 bases). The germline CDR1 and CDR2 sequences are MNHEY and SMNVEV (reference sequence). The CDR3 has 14 residues. Trimming took 4 bases from V and 2 from J, leaving 11 bases between them. CDR3: CASSWSGVQETQYF. The CDR3 region has the DNA TGTGCCAGCAGTTGGTCCGGGGTGCAAGAGACCCAGTACTTC.

The V call is TRBV9, the J call TRBJ1-5; 7 nucleotides align to TRBD1. CDR1 is SGDLS, CDR2 YYNGEE, per germline. Trimming at V came to 7 bases and at J to 5 bases, leaving 3 bases not matched to a gene. The CDR3 loop spans 12 amino acids. The CDR3: CASRGQDQPQHF. DNA of the CDR3: TGTGCCAGCCGCGGACAGGATCAGCCCCAGCATTTT.

The rearrangement uses TRBV7-2 and TRBJ1-6; D gene unclear. Per germline, CDR1 SGHTA and CDR2 FQGNSA. V gave up 2 bases and J gave up 10 bases, with 6 bases separating them. This CDR3 spans 12 amino acids. The CDR3 DNA is TGTGCCAGCAGCTTACAGGCATCACCCCTCCACTTT. Its translation is CASSLQASPLHF.

The chain couples TRBV5-6 to TRBJ1-1; D is possibly TRBD1 (5 bases). This CDR3 is 17 amino acids long. Deletions cut 0 bases from V and 1 base from J, with 16 bases between. Germline V CDR1 and CDR2: SGHDT, YYEEEE. This CDR3 is CASSLVVGDRENTEAFF. CDR3 DNA: TGTGCCAGCAGCTTGGTTGTGGGTGACAGAGAGAACACTGAAGCTTTCTTT. The whole variable domain, filled in from reference TRBV5-6 and TRBJ1-1, reads DAGVTQSPTHLIKTRGQQVTLRCSPKSGHDTVSWYQQALGQGPQFIFQYYEEEERQRGNFPDRFSGHQFPNYSSELNVNALLLGDSALYLCASSLVVGDRENTEAFFGQGTRLTVV.

The V and J genes are TRBV4-2 and TRBJ1-6; 8 nucleotides agree with TRBD1. Germline V lookup: CDR1 LGHNA, CDR2 YNFKEQ. The CDR3 contains 16 residues. The V gene end was trimmed by 4 bases and the J gene end by 7 bases; junction bases not matched to a gene: 9. The CDR3 region is CASSLPTGVGNSPLHF. The CDR3 nucleotides read TGTGCCAGCAGCCTTCCGACAGGGGTAGGCAATTCACCCCTCCACTTT.

The rearrangement links TRBV6-1 to TRBJ2-1; 7 bases agree with TRBD2. Per the germline V gene, CDR1 is MNHNS and CDR2 is SASEGT. CDR3 length equals 19 residues. Trimming took 1 base from V and 0 from J; bases not matched to a gene: 12. The CDR3 reads CASSEGASGYTSSYNEQFF. As DNA, the CDR3 is TGTGCCAGCAGTGAAGGGGCTAGCGGCTACACCAGCTCCTACAATGAGCAGTTCTTC.

The V gene is TRBV4-1, the J gene TRBJ1-1; D unclear. Germline V gene data show CDR1 as MGHRA and CDR2 as YSYEKL. The V and J ends lost 0 bases and 3 bases respectively, with 5 bases between them. The CDR3 spans 13 residues. CDR3 residues: CASSQDPDTEAFF. Written as DNA, the CDR3 is TGCGCCAGCAGCCAAGATCCGGACACTGAAGCTTTCTTT.

The CDR3: CAISEGQGGRNEQYF. The CDR3 DNA reads as TGTGCCATCAGTGAAGGACAGGGAGGGAGGAACGAGCAGTACTTC. The chain joins TRBV10-3 to TRBJ2-7, with D possibly matching TRBD1 (8 bases). The V and J ends lost 3 bases and 5 bases respectively, with 17 bases between them. This CDR3 comprises 15 residues. Germline V lookup: CDR1 ENHRY, CDR2 SYGVKD.

The chain links TRBV7-2 to TRBJ2-5; D unresolved. This CDR3 region has 16 residues. V was pared by 2 bases and J by 2 bases, with 15 bases between. The germline V gene encodes CDR1 SGHTA and CDR2 FQGNSA. CDR3 sequence reads: CASSLNSLVLQETQYF. The CDR3 bases are TGTGCCAGCAGCTTAAACTCCCTGGTCCTACAAGAGACCCAGTACTTC. Variable domain in full (rest from reference TRBV7-2 and TRBJ2-5): GAGVSQSPSNKVTEKGKDVELRCDPISGHTALYWYRQSLGQGLEFLIYFQGNSAPDKSGLPSDRFSAERTGGSVSTLTIQRTQQEDSAVYLCASSLNSLVLQETQYFGPGTRLLVL.

The chain joins TRBV29-1 to TRBJ1-3; D gene ambiguous. In germline, CDR1 is SQVTM, CDR2 ANQGSEA. Between the trimmed V and J ends, which lost 4 bases and 2 bases, there was a span of 12 bases. The CDR3 covers 14 residues. This CDR3 is CSVVVGLPGNTIYF. CDR3 coding DNA: TGCAGCGTTGTTGTTGGACTCCCTGGAAACACCATATATTTT.

A single count supports this clone. The chain uses TRBV7-9 and TRBJ2-2; 11 bases match TRBD2. Germline V gives CDR1 SEHNR, CDR2 FQNEAQ (reference sequence). The CDR3 extends over 14 amino acids. Trimming took 6 bases from V and 5 from J; bases not matched to a gene: 2. The CDR3 DNA reads TGTGCCAGCAGGTGGACTAGCGGGACCGGGGAGCTGTTTTTT. The encoded protein is CASRWTSGTGELFF.